This is a list of T cell receptor beta chains from one sample in a study of cytomegalovirus exposure and HLA in healthy donors. The repertoire was sequenced with immunoSEQ multiplex PCR; TCRdb's copy has only in-frame clones and lacks some. Among tens of thousands of clones listed, more than 60% were seen once. Specimen: PBMCs. These receptor sequences come from a male donor in good health and CMV-seropositive. Each CDR3 is given with its conserved first and last residue. D genes are given only for firm matches. The size entry is marked missing in some rows and otherwise reads once, few, many or a size class.

d_gene,v_gene,j_gene,abundance,CDR3nt,CDR3aa
.,TRBV19,TRBJ1-5,.,TGTGCCAGTAGGCGCGCAGGGAACAGAGGCAATCAGCCCCAGCATTTT,CASRRAGNRGNQPQHF
.,TRBV6-1,TRBJ2-3,.,TGTGCCATCAACCCAGGGGCAGGGAGGGCCGATACGCAGTATTTT,CAINPGAGRADTQYF
.,TRBV30,TRBJ1-2,.,TGTGCCTGGAGTGTGGAGGGCCGAGGTGGCTACACCTTC,CAWSVEGRGGYTF
.,TRBV30,TRBJ2-2,.,TGTGCCTGGAGTGTAGGAGAAGGGGAGCTGTTTTTT,CAWSVGEGELFF
.,TRBV30,TRBJ2-2,.,TGTGCCTGGAGTCGGGGAGTTGGCACCGGGGAGCTGTTTTTT,CAWSRGVGTGELFF
.,TRBV27,TRBJ1-1,.,TGTGCCAGCAGCCGGTCTTGGGGGCTGAACACTGAAGCTTTCTTT,CASSRSWGLNTEAFF
TRBD2,TRBV5-1,TRBJ2-7,.,TGCGCCAGCAGCCCGAGCTGGCGGGGGGGAAACTACGAGCAGTACTTC,CASSPSWRGGNYEQYF
.,TRBV19,TRBJ1-1,.,TGTGCCAGTAGTATGGAACGGGGGTTAGGGGCTTTCTTT,CASSMERGLGAFF
TRBD1,TRBV5-8,TRBJ1-2,.,TGTGCCAGCAGCCCGGGACAGGGTTTTTCTTCCGGCTACACCTTC,CASSPGQGFSSGYTF
.,TRBV28,TRBJ1-5,.,TGTGCCAGCAGTGGGAGTGGGTTTCAGCCCCAGCATTTT,CASSGSGFQPQHF
.,TRBV7-9,TRBJ1-2,.,TGTGCCAGCAGCTCTTCGGGGGGTTCCAACTATGGCTACACCTTC,CASSSSGGSNYGYTF
TRBD2,TRBV27,TRBJ2-2,.,TGTGCCAGCAGTTTATTGGCGATCGGGACTAGTCTCACCGGGGAGCTGTTTTTT,CASSLLAIGTSLTGELFF
.,TRBV5-6,TRBJ1-2,few,TGTGCCAGCAGCTTGGGGGTAGGGGGAAACTATGGCTACACCTTC,CASSLGVGGNYGYTF
TRBD1,TRBV4-3,TRBJ2-3,few,TGCGCCAGCAGCCGACGACAGGGTCCAGATACGCAGTATTTT,CASSRRQGPDTQYF
TRBD1,TRBV6-4,TRBJ1-6,.,TGTGCCAGCAGTGACCAGGGGGTCCACGGCAATTCACCCCTCCACTTT,CASSDQGVHGNSPLHF
.,TRBV27,TRBJ1-1,.,TGTGCCAGCAGTTTATATCGGACAAATATGAACACTGAAGCTTTCTTT,CASSLYRTNMNTEAFF